These 21 T cell receptor beta chains originate from one sample sequenced in a study of human T cells and chemical hapten exposure (dated by TCRdb to the early 2020s). Sample time point, as interpreted from the label and publication: patch test 3, about 24 weeks after DPC sensitization. The treatment or condition label here, explained by the study, means: therapeutic diphenylcyclopropenone sensitization with weekly scalp DPC. The receptor library was made with RACE. Sequenced using a NextSeq 500. TCRdb itself trimmed the public reads at Q25 with fastp, ran MiXCR and retained productive beta chains. Rows with one shared CDR3 protein collapse into an entry with the most common genes and DNA. The sample table contains some 97,000 distinct CDR3 sequences; only one count was recorded for around 25% of them. Under 13% of the sample goes to the ten largest clones. This material consisted of whole blood, taken in connection with sensitization to the hapten diphenylcyclopropenone (DPC). These receptors were taken from a middle-aged man with alopecia areata. Some clones in this sample may be carry-over from other donors' samples.

Notes on this clonotype: Its ends do not fully match the called genes, so a read error is possible. The chain couples TRBV19 to TRBJ1-5; no clear D. This CDR3 has 13 residues. Germline V gene lookup returns CDR1 LNHDA and CDR2 SQIVND (reference sequence). The CDR3 DNA follows: TGTGCCATTAGTTCCTCTCACAATCAGCCCCAGCATTTT. Translating gives CAISSSHNQPQHF.

This sequence joins TRBV30 and TRBJ1-1; D is possibly TRBD1 (5 bases). Germline CDR1 is GTSNPN and CDR2 is SVGIG (reference sequence). There are 12 residues in the CDR3. V lost 7 bases, J lost 4 bases, and 13 bases lay in between. The CDR3 reads CAFRGMGTEAFF. The CDR3 DNA reads TGTGCCTTTAGGGGTATGGGCACTGAAGCTTTCTTT.

This clonotype was seen only a few times. The chain recombines TRBV30 with TRBJ1-3; a weak D match, TRBD1 (5 bases). Germline V CDR1 and CDR2: GTSNPN, SVGIG (reference sequence). CDR3 length: 14 residues. V was pared by 1 base and J by 0 bases, with 7 bases between. The CDR3 bases are TGTGCCTGGAGTGACAGGAGCTCTGGAAACACCATATATTTT. Amino acid sequence: CAWSDRSSGNTIYF.

This clonotype was picked up a small number of times. V gene TRBV27 combines with J gene TRBJ1-5; D perhaps matches TRBD1 (5 bases). The V gene lost 6 bases and the J gene lost 3 bases, with 12 bases spanning the gap. Germline V gene data show CDR1 as MNHEY and CDR2 as SMNVEV (reference sequence). This CDR3 is built from 14 residues. The CDR3 nucleotides are TGTGCCAGCAGGTACCAGGGCGACAATCAGCCCCAGCATTTT. It translates to CASRYQGDNQPQHF.

The chain is built from TRBV6-2 or TRBV6-3 and TRBJ1-1; 12 bases fit TRBD1. This CDR3 has 16 amino acids. Germline values: CDR1 MNHEY, CDR2 SVGEGT. V lost 6 bases, J lost 5 bases, and 10 bases stayed unmatched. CDR3 loop: CASSQAGTGGHTEAFF. DNA of the CDR3: TGTGCCAGCAGCCAAGCCGGGACAGGGGGCCATACTGAAGCTTTCTTT.

This clonotype was recorded once. This chain connects TRBV11-2 to TRBJ2-5; D is possibly TRBD2 (6 bases). V was clipped by 6 bases and J by 8 bases, with 19 bases between them. Germline-derived CDR1 and CDR2 are SGHAT and FQNNGV. The CDR3 is 14 residues long. DNA of the CDR3: TGTGCCAGCAGTCAACGACGGGAGCAGAGAACCCAGTACTTC. Encoded protein: CASSQRREQRTQYF.

This chain joins TRBV7-9 and TRBJ2-3; 10 bases fit TRBD1. Germline values: CDR1 SEHNR, CDR2 FQNEAQ (reference sequence). The CDR3 covers 19 residues. After removal of 3 bases from V and 1 base from J, the junction contained 13 bases not matched to a gene. DNA for the CDR3: TGTGCCAGCAGCTTGGCCCATGGACAGGGGGTCTTTGGCACAGATACGCAGTATTTT. This gives the protein CASSLAHGQGVFGTDTQYF. The whole variable domain, remainder taken from reference TRBV7-9 and TRBJ2-3, is DTGVSQNPRHKITKRGQNVTFRCDPISEHNRLYWYRQTLGQGPEFLTYFQNEAQLEKSRLLSDRFSAERPKGSFSTLEIQRTEQGDSAMYLCASSLAHGQGVFGTDTQYFGPGTRLTVL.

At least ten counts were recorded for this clonotype. The rearrangement joins TRBV20-1 to TRBJ1-2, with no clear D. Germline V CDR1 and CDR2: DFQATT, SNEGSKA (reference sequence). Deletions cut 1 base from V and 3 bases from J, with 12 bases between. The CDR3 loop spans 14 amino acids. CDR3 in amino acids: CSARVLGRDYGYTF. As DNA, the CDR3 is TGCAGTGCTAGAGTCCTAGGGCGGGACTATGGCTACACCTTC.

The gene calls are TRBV9 and TRBJ1-4, with TRBD1 identical over 10 bases. Germline-derived CDR1 and CDR2 are SGDLS and YYNGEE. J lost 5 bases, V lost 4 bases, and 5 bases had no gene match. The CDR3 contains 15 residues. CDR3 DNA sequence: TGTGCCAGCAGCTTACCGGGACAGGGGAATGAAAAACTGTTTTTT. Translating it yields CASSLPGQGNEKLFF.

J is TRBJ1-1 and V is TRBV5-6; D uncertain. This CDR3 has 15 residues. The germline V gene has CDR1 SGHDT and CDR2 YYEEEE. Trimming took 0 bases from V and 10 from J, leaving 19 bases between them. The DNA for the CDR3 is TGTGCCAGCAGCTTGGGGGCGGTAGGACCCAGCCGAGCTTTCTTT. Protein: CASSLGAVGPSRAFF.

The chain combines TRBV3-1 with TRBJ2-3; unclear D gene. The V gene's germline CDR1 is LGHDT and CDR2 YNNKEL (reference sequence). Trimming took 5 bases from V and 8 from J, leaving 17 bases between them. The CDR3 loop spans 14 amino acids. The CDR3 loop reads CASSFQTKVGTQYF. The CDR3 DNA is TGTGCCAGCAGCTTCCAGACCAAGGTCGGTACGCAGTATTTT.

V is TRBV27 and J is TRBJ2-7, with 8 positions matching TRBD1. After removal of 4 bases from V and 6 bases from J, the junction contained 5 bases not matched to a gene. The CDR3 loop spans 13 amino acids. The germline CDR1 and CDR2 sequences are MNHEY and SMNVEV (reference sequence). The CDR3 here is CASSYQGASEQYF. The CDR3 DNA is TGTGCCAGCAGTTACCAGGGGGCATCCGAGCAGTACTTC.

This clonotype was counted between two and nine times. The chain couples TRBV12-3 or TRBV12-4 to TRBJ2-1; the match to TRBD2 covers 9 bases. This CDR3 spans 15 amino acids. Unmatched junction bases numbered 10, after V lost 6 bases and J lost 7 bases. CDR3 DNA sequence: TGTGCCAGCAGACCCGGGACTAGCTGGCGTAATGAGCAGTTCTTC. It is translated as CASRPGTSWRNEQFF.

This clonotype turned up a few times. The rearrangement uses TRBV13 and TRBJ2-6; no clear D gene. The CDR3 covers 16 residues. Trimming left V 4 bases short and J 3 bases short, with 13 bases between. Germline CDR1 and CDR2: PRHDT and FYEKMQ (reference sequence). The CDR3 coding sequence is TGTGCCAGCAGCTCTTGGAGTGGCAGTGGGGCCAACGTCCTGACTTTC. Protein sequence: CASSSWSGSGANVLTF.

CDR3 coding DNA: TGTGCCAGCAGCTCGAACTCGGAGACCCAGTACTTC. Translating it yields CASSSNSETQYF. The chain uses TRBV7-9 and TRBJ2-5; no reliable D call. V was cut by 4 bases and J by 5 bases, with 8 bases left in between. CDR1 and CDR2 from the germline V gene are SEHNR and FQNEAQ (reference sequence). The CDR3 consists of 12 residues.

The genes are TRBV20-1 and TRBJ1-4; D not certain. There are 13 residues in the CDR3. Between the trimmed V and J ends, which lost 6 bases and 11 bases, there was a span of 19 bases. Germline V gives CDR1 DFQATT, CDR2 SNEGSKA (reference sequence). The CDR3 loop reads CSANGPYGGKLFF. The CDR3 DNA reads TGCAGTGCAAACGGGCCATACGGAGGGAAACTGTTTTTT.

This clonotype was seen a few times. The chain combines TRBV5-1 with TRBJ2-3; TRBD2 matches at 7 bases. CDR3 length: 16 residues. CDR1 is SGHRS, CDR2 YFSETQ, per germline. V lost 4 bases and J lost 0; bases outside the gene matches: 8. CDR3 residues: CASSLVQRGSTDTQYF. The DNA for the CDR3 is TGCGCCAGCAGCCTCGTACAGCGGGGTAGCACAGATACGCAGTATTTT.

V gene TRBV14 combines with J gene TRBJ2-1; 9 bases map to TRBD2. The CDR3 loop spans 14 amino acids. The ends lost 3 bases at V and 7 bases at J; junction bases unmatched: 4. In germline, CDR1 is SGHDN, CDR2 FVKESK. In DNA form, the CDR3 reads TGTGCCAGCAGCCAGGGCGGGAGGGCTAATGAGCAGTTCTTC. Its protein product is CASSQGGRANEQFF.

This clonotype appeared a few times. The chain is built from TRBV20-1 and TRBJ2-7, with D perhaps given as TRBD1 or TRBD2 (6 bases each). Trimming stripped 5 bases from V and 4 bases from J, with 15 bases between. The V gene's germline CDR1 is DFQATT and CDR2 SNEGSKA (reference sequence). CDR3 length: 13 amino acids. DNA for the CDR3: TGCAGTGCTCCCTTACGAGGGGGGTACGAGCAGTACTTC. Its protein is CSAPLRGGYEQYF.

The sample holds a few counts of this clonotype. This rearrangement joins TRBV12-3 or TRBV12-4 to TRBJ1-3; 7 nucleotides align to TRBD1. V was pared by 6 bases and J by 4 bases, with 3 bases of the junction left unmatched. The CDR3 contains 13 residues. CDR3 sequence reads: CASSRDRGNTIYF. The DNA of the CDR3 is TGTGCCAGCAGCCGGGACAGAGGAAACACCATATATTTT.

This clonotype appeared a few times. The V call is TRBV3-1, the J call TRBJ2-3; possible D gene TRBD2, 5 bases. CDR3 length: 18 residues. Between the trimmed V and J ends, which lost 1 base and 6 bases, there was a span of 23 bases. Germline CDR1 is LGHDT and CDR2 is YNNKEL (reference sequence). The CDR3 sequence: CASSQALTVGSMIDTQYF. The CDR3 coding sequence is TGTGCCAGCAGCCAAGCCCTTACCGTGGGGAGCATGATTGATACGCAGTATTTT.